The sequence of this T cell receptor beta chain was determined in a study of T cell responses to AZD1222 COVID-19 vaccine. Study observations and caveats: Within unmutated variant regions lay the reported targets of nearly half of spike-specific TCRs.

The CDR3 spans 14 residues. Germline CDR1 and CDR2: MNHEY and SVGAGI. The germline V and J ends were trimmed by 4 bases and 4 bases, with 13 bases remaining between them. TCRdb's table, derived via immunoSEQ multiplex PCR, lists solely in-frame clones and lacks some. The sample contains around 140,000 clones, roughly nine tenths of which appear only once. Notes on this clone: What it recognizes is unknown.

The sequencing used peripheral blood, collected 28 days after the second AZD1222 dose. The clonotype was recovered from an adult who received the AZD1222 COVID-19 vaccine. This sequence joins TRBV6-5 and TRBJ1-1, with D tentatively TRBD1 (6 bases). CDR3 amino acids: CASSLRQAGTEAFF. CDR3 sequence (DNA): TGTGCCAGCAGTTTGAGACAGGCCGGCACTGAAGCTTTCTTT.